This T cell receptor (beta chain) was sequenced in a study of cytomegalovirus exposure and HLA in healthy donors. This CDR3 region has 14 residues. Trimming cost V 4 bases and J 2 bases; bases outside gene matches: 4. CDR1 and CDR2 (germline): LGHNT, FRNRAP. This clone was seen a few times. 13 Jbeta primers and 60 Vbeta primers were used for the PCR. The protocol was immunoSEQ multiplex PCR, while the TCRdb copy is restricted to in-frame clones and leaves out a portion. Among some 150,000 clones, around two thirds were seen once, and the ten largest hold around 3%. The source is a man aged 35 to 55 in good health and CMV-seronegative. Material for sequencing was PBMCs. V and J are TRBV12-5 and TRBJ2-5; TRBD2 matches 7 bases. The CDR3 region is CASGSSSGQETQYF. CDR3 nucleotide sequence: TGTGCTAGTGGTTCCTCTAGCGGTCAAGAGACCCAGTACTTC.